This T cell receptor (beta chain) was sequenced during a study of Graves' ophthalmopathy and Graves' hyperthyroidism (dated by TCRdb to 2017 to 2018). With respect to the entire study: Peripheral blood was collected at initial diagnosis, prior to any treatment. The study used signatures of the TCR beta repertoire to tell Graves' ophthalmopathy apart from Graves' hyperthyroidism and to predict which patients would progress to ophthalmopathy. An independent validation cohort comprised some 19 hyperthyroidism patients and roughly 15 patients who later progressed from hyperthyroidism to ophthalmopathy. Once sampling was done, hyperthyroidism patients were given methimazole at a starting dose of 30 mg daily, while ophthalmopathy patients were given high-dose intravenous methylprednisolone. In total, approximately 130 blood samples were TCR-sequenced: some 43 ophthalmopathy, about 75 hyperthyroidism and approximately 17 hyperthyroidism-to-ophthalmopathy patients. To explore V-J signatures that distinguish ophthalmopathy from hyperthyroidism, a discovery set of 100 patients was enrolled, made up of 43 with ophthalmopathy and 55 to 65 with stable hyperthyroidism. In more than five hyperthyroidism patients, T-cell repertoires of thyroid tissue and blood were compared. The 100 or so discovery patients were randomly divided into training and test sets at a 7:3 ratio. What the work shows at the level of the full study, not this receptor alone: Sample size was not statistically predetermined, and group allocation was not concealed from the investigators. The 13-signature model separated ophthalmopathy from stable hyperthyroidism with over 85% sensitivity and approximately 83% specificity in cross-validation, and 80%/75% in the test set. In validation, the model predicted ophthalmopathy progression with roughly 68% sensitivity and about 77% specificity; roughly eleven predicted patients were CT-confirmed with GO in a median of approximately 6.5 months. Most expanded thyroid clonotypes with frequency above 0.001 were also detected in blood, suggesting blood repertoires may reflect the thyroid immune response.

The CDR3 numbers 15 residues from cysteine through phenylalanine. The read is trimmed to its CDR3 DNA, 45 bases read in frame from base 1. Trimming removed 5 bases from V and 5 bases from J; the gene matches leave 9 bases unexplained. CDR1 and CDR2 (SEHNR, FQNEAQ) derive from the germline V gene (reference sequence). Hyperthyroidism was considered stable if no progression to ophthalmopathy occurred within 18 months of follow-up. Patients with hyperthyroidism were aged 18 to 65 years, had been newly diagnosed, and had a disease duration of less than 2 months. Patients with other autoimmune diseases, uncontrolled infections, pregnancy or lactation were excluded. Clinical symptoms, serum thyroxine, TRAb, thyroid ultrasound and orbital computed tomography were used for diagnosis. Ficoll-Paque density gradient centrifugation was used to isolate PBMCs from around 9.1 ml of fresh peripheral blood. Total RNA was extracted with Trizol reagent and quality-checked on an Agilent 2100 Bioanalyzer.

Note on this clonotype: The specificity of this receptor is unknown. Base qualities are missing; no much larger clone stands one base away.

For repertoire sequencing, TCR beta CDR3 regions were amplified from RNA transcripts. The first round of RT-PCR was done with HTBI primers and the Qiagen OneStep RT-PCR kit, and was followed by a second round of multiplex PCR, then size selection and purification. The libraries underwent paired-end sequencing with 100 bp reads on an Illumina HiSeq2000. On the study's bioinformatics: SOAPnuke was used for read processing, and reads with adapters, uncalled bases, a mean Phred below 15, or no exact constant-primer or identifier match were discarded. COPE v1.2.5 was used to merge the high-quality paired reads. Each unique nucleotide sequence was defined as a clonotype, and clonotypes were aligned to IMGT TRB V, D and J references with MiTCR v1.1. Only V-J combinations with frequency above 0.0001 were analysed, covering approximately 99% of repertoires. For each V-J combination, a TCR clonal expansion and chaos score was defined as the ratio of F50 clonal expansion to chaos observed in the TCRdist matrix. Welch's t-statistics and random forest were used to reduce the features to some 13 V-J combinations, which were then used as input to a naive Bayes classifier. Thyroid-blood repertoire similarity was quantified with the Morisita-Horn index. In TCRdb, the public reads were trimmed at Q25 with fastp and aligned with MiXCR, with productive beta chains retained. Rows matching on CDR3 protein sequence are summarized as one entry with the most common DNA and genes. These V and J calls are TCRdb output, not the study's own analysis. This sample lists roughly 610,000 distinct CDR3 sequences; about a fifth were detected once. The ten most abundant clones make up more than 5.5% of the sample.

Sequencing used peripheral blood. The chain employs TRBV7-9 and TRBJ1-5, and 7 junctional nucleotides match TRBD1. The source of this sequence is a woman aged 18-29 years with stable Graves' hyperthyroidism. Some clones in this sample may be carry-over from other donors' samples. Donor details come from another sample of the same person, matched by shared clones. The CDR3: CASSNTNRGDQPQHF. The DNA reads TGTGCCAGCAGCAATACCAACAGGGGAGATCAGCCCCAGCATTTT.